This T cell receptor (beta chain) was captured in a study of CXCR3-negative and CXCR3-positive naive CD8 T cells. The length of the CDR3 is 14 residues. Germline CDR1 WNHNN, CDR2 SYGVQD (reference sequence). UMI-labeled 5' RACE yielded the TRB cDNA libraries. One entry per CDR3 protein, without DNA, is what TCRdb gives after re-calling the 5' RACE reads. The sample's table shows thousands of distinct CDR3 sequences. The specimen sequenced was naive CXCR3- CD8+ T cells from blood. As for subset: CD45RO-CCR7+CD27+CD95- naive CD8+ T cells lacking CXCR3 (TNR3-). The chain is built from TRBV10-1 and TRBJ2-1; TCRdb lists TRBD2, though no DNA is available to test this call. The receptor was derived from a human donor in good health. Some clones in this sample may be carry-over from other donors' samples. The CDR3 loop is CASSEGLARDEQFF.